Below are 5 T cell receptor beta chains sequenced from a single sample in a study of cytomegalovirus exposure and HLA in healthy donors (dated by TCRdb to between 2016 and 2019). Preparation of the library involved the immunoSEQ multiplex PCR assay. For the multiplex PCR, a mixture combining 60 forward primers for TCR Vbeta segments and 13 reverse primers for TCR Jbeta segments was used. TCRdb stores this immuneACCESS table with in-frame sequences only. Part of the clones is absent; in the studies checked, under half of the shortfall reflects unresolved V genes, and no reason is known for the rest. This sample holds under 55,000 clones; about 78% were observed only once. The ten largest make up around 3.3% of the sample. Sequencing input: PBMCs. These receptors originate from a woman aged 25 to 39 in good health and CMV-seronegative.

The chain links TRBV9 to TRBJ2-1; TRBD2 matches 7 bases. J lost 7 bases, V lost 3 bases, and 10 bases had no gene match. The CDR3 loop spans 15 amino acids. Germline V lookup: CDR1 SGDLS, CDR2 YYNGEE. CDR3 region: CASSGSLAGKNEQFF. Here the CDR3 DNA reads TGTGCCAGCAGCGGTAGTTTAGCGGGCAAAAATGAGCAGTTCTTC.

The V gene is TRBV5-4, the J gene TRBJ1-1; the D is unclear. CDR1 and CDR2 (germline): SGHNT, YYREEE (reference sequence). The CDR3 is 15 amino acids. The V and J ends lost 3 bases and 0 bases respectively, with 12 bases between them. The CDR3 DNA reads as TGTGCCAGCAGCTCGGGGAGTAATATGAACACTGAAGCTTTCTTT. It codes for CASSSGSNMNTEAFF.

The V call is TRBV5-4, the J call TRBJ1-4; perhaps TRBD1 as D (5 bases). Germline CDR1 SGHNT, CDR2 YYREEE (reference sequence). V dropped 1 base and J dropped 4 bases, with 14 bases sitting between them. This CDR3 region has 16 residues. CDR3 in DNA: TGTGCCAGCAGCTTGTCGGGGGGAGGCCTTAATGAAAAACTGTTTTTT. It codes for CASSLSGGGLNEKLFF.

This clone has only a few counts. This chain connects TRBV6-1 to TRBJ1-5; no reliable D call. Per germline, CDR1 MNHNS and CDR2 SASEGT. The CDR3 spans 15 residues. Trimming shortened V by 2 bases and J by 2 bases, and 10 bases separated the two germline ends. The CDR3: CASSEIQWRNQPQHF. CDR3 DNA sequence: TGTGCCAGCAGTGAAATCCAGTGGCGCAATCAGCCCCAGCATTTT.

The rearrangement links TRBV28 to TRBJ2-7; weak D call: TRBD1 (6 bases). V was shortened by 4 bases and J by 1 base, with 14 bases between the two germline ends. Germline assignment: CDR1 MDHEN and CDR2 SYDVKM. The CDR3 has 15 residues. The CDR3: CASSSRQVGSYEQYF. DNA for the CDR3: TGTGCCAGCAGTTCACGACAGGTGGGGTCCTACGAGCAGTACTTC.